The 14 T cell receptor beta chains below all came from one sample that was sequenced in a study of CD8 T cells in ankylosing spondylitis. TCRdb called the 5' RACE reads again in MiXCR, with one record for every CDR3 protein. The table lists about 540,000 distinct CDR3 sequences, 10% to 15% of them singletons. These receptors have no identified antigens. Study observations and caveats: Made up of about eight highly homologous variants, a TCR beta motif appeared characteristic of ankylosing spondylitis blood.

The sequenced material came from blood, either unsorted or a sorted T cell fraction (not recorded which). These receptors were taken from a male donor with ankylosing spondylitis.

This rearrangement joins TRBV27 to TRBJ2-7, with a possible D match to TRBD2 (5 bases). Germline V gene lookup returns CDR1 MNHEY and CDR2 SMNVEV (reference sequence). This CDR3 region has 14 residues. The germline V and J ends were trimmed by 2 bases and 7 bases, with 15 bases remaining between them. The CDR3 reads CASSLKSLPGEQYV. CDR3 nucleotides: TGTGCCAGCAGTTTAAAGAGCCTCCCGGGGGAGCAGTACGTC.

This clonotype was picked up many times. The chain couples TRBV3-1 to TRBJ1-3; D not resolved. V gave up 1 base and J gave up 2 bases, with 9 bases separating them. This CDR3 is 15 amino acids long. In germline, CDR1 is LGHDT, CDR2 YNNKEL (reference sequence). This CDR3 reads CASSQGGVTGNTIYF. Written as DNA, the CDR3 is TGTGCCAGCAGCCAAGGCGGGGTTACTGGAAACACCATATATTTT.

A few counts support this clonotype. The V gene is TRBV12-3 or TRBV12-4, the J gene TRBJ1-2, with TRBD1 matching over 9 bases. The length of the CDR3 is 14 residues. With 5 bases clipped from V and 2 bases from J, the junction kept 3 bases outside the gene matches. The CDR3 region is CASSGDRANYGYTF. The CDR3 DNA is TGTGCCAGCAGTGGGGACAGGGCCAACTATGGCTACACCTTC.

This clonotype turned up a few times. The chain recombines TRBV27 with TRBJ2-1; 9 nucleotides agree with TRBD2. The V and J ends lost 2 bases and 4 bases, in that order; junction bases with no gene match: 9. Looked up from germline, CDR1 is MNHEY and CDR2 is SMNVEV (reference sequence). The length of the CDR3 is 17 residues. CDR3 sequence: CASSLVASGTRYNEQFF. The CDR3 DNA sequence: TGTGCCAGCAGTTTAGTAGCTAGCGGGACCCGATACAATGAGCAGTTCTTC.

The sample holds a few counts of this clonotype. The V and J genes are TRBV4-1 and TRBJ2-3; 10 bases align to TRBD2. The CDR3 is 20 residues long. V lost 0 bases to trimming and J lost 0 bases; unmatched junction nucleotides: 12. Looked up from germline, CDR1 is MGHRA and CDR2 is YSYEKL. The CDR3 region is CASSQESASGSGVSTDTQYF. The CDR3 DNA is TGCGCCAGCAGCCAAGAATCGGCTAGCGGGAGTGGGGTTAGCACAGATACGCAGTATTTT.

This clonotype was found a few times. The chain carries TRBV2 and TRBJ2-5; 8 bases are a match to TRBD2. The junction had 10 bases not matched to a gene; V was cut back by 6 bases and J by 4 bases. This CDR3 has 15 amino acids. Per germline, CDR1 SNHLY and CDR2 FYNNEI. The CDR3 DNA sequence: TGTGCCAGCAGATTCCAGGCGGGAGGAAGAGAGACCCAGTACTTC. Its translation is CASRFQAGGRETQYF. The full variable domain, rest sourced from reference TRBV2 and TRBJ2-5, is EPEVTQTPSHQVTQMGQEVILRCVPISNHLYFYWYRQILGQKVEFLVSFYNNEISEKSEIFDDQFSVERPDGSNFTLKIRSTKLEDSAMYFCASRFQAGGRETQYFGPGTRLLVL.

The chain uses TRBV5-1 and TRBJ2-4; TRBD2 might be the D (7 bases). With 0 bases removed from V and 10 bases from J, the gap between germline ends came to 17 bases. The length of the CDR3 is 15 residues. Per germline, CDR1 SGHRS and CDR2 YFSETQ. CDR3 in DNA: TGCGCCAGCAGCTTGGCCGGACTAGGAGGGGGTATTCAGTACTTC. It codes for CASSLAGLGGGIQYF. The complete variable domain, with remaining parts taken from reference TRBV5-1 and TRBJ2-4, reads KAGVTQTPRYLIKTRGQQVTLSCSPISGHRSVSWYQQTPGQGLQFLFEYFSETQRNKGNFPGRFSGRQFSNSRSEMNVSTLELGDSALYLCASSLAGLGGGIQYFGAGTRLSVL.

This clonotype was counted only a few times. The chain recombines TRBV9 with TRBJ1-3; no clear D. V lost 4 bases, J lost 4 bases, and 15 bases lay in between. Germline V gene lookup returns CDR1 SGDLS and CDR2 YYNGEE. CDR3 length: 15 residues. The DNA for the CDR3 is TGTGCCAGCAGCCCGCAATTTTACGGGGGAAACACCATATATTTT. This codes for CASSPQFYGGNTIYF.

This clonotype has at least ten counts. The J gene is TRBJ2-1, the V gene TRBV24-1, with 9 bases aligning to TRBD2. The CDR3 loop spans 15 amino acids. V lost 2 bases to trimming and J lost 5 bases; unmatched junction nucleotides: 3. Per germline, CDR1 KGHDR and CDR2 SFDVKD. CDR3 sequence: CATSDSRLADNEQFF. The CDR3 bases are TGTGCCACCAGTGATTCCAGACTAGCGGACAATGAGCAGTTCTTC.

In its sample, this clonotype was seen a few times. CDR3 in amino acids: CAIFPSPGQDSYEQYF. CDR3 bases: TGTGCCATCTTTCCTTCGCCGGGACAGGACTCCTACGAGCAGTACTTC. The chain couples TRBV7-9 to TRBJ2-7; 8 bases agree with TRBD1. V lost 10 bases to trimming and J lost 0 bases; unmatched junction nucleotides: 14. Germline V gene lookup returns CDR1 SEHNR and CDR2 FQNEAQ (reference sequence). This CDR3 has 16 residues.

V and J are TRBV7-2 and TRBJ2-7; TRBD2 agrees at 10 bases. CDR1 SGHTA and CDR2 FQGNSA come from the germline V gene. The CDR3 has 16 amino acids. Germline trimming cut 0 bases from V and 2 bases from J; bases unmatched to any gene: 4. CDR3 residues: CASSLALAGATYEQYF. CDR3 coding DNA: TGTGCCAGCAGCTTAGCGCTAGCGGGAGCGACCTACGAGCAGTACTTC.

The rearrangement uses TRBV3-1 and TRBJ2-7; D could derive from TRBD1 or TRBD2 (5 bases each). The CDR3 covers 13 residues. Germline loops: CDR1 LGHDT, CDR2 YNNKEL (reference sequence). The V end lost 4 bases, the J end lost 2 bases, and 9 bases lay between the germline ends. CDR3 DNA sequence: TGTGCCAGCAGCCCCCAGGGAGCCTACGAGCAGTACTTC. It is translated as CASSPQGAYEQYF.

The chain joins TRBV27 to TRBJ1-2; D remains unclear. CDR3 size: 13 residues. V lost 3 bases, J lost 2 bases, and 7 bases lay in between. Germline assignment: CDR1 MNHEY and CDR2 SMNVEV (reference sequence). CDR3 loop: CASSFRQNYGYTF. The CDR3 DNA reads TGTGCCAGCAGTTTTCGTCAGAACTATGGCTACACCTTC.

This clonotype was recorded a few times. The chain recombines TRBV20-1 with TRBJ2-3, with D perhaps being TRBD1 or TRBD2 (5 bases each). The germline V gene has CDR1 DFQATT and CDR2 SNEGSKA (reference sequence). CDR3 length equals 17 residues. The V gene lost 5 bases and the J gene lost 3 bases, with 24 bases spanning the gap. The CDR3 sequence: CSAWDPPAAHRTDTQYF. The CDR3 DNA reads TGCAGTGCTTGGGACCCCCCAGCAGCACACAGAACAGATACGCAGTATTTT.